This T cell receptor (beta chain) stems from a study of Ad26.COV2.S vaccination and SARS-CoV-2 variants. Study summary: Each vaccinee took Ad26.COV2.S intramuscularly, once or twice 56 days apart. Study-wide results and caveats: Estimates derived from TCR breadth and depth analyses may have underestimated total T cell responses. A substantial breadth of spike-specific CD8+ and CD4+ T cell responses after vaccination has been reported. Vaccinees and placebo recipients showed similar non-spike TCR breadth.

The CDR3 is 15 amino acids. Germline CDR1 and CDR2: LGHNT and FRNRAP. The V end lost 2 bases, the J end lost 0 bases, and 5 bases lay between the germline ends. The treatment here: roughly 19 received Ad26.COV2.S at low or high dose, single or two shots; 5 received placebo; per-sample allocation not given. Samples were taken on day 63 after the first vaccine or placebo injection. The assay was immunoSEQ multiplex PCR, and TCRdb's table has in-frame clones only and misses some. The repertoire has hundreds of thousands of clones, roughly 91% of them found once; the top ten carry about 4.6%. In regard to this clone: The antigen remains unidentified.

The chain links TRBV12-5 to TRBJ2-6; D is unresolved. This clonotype originated in a person between 18 and 65 years old who received the Ad26.COV2.S COVID-19 vaccine or a placebo. Sequencing used peripheral blood, obtained in a trial of Ad26.COV2.S vaccine versus placebo. CDR3 in amino acids: CASGLTGSGANVLTF. CDR3 sequence (DNA): TGTGCTAGTGGTTTGACGGGCTCTGGGGCCAACGTCCTGACTTTC.